The clone carrying this T cell receptor (beta chain) was recorded at least ten times. This record comes from a study of spatial heterogeneity in lung cancer. Study background: In cases with available follow-up PBMC samples, these were sequenced at a median of about two years after resection.

The sample's time point: blood at routine non-recurrence follow-up after resection. Whole RNA from tumor, nontumor lung or frozen PBMC was sequenced unsorted. TCR cDNA molecules were tagged individually, and each one carried a unique molecular identifier. TCRdb processed the 5' RACE reads anew with MiXCR; each CDR3 protein has one entry. Altogether about 19,000 distinct CDR3 sequences are present, 10% being singletons, with the ten largest covering 35% to 40%. The CDR3 is made up of 14 amino acids. V was pared by 0 bases and J by 2 bases, with 8 bases between. CDR1 is MGHRA and CDR2 is YSYEKL in the germline V gene.

The TCR originated in a female donor with early-stage non-small cell lung cancer. Sequenced material: PBMCs, taken at follow-up. The chain is built from TRBV4-1 and TRBJ2-7, with D unresolved. CDR3 region: CASSQDRQTYEQYF. The DNA for the CDR3 is TGCGCCAGCAGCCAAGATAGGCAGACCTACGAGCAGTACTTC.